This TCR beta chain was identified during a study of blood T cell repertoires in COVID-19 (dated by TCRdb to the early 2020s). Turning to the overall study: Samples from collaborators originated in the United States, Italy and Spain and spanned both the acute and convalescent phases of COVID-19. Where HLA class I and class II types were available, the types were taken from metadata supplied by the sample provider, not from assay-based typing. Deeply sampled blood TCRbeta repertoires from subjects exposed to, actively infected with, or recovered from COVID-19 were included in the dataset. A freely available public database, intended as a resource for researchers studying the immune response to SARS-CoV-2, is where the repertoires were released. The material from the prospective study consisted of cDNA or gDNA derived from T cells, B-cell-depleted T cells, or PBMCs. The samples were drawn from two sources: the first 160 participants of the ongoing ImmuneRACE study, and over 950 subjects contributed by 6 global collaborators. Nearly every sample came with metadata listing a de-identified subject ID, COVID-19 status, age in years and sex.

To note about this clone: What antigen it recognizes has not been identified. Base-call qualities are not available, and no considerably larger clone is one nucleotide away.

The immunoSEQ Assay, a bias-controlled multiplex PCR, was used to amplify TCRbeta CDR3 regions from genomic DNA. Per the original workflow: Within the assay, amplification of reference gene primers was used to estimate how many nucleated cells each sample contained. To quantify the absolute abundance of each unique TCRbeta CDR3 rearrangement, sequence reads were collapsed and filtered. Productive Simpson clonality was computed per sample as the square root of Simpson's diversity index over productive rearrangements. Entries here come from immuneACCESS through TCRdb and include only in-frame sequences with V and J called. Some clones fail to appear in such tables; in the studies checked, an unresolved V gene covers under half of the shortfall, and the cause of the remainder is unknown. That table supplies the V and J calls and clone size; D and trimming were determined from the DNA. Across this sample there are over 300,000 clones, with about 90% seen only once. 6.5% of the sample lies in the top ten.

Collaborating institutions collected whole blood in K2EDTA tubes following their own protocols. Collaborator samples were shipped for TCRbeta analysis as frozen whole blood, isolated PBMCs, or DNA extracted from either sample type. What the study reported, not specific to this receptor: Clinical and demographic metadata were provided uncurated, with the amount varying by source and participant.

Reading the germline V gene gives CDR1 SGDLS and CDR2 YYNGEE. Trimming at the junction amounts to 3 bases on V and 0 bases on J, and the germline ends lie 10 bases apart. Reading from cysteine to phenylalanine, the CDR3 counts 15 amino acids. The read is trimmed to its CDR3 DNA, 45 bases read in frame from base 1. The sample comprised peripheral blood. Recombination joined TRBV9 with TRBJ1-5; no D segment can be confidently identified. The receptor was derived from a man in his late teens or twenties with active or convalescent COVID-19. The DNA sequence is TGTGCCAGCAGCGCTAGCGATAATAGCAATCAGCCCCAGCATTTT. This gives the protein CASSASDNSNQPQHF.